The 30 T cell receptor beta chains listed next were all sequenced from one sample in a study of tissue T cells after allogeneic stem cell transplantation. Time point of the sample: mouse harvest day 14 after allogeneic transplant. The graft held 10^6 splenic CD5+ T cells and 10^7 T-cell-depleted bone marrow cells. The method was immunoSEQ multiplex PCR; TCRdb's version includes in-frame clones alone and lacks a portion of them. The table has fewer than 5,500 clones, around 43% seen once. Sequenced material: lymph node tissue. These receptors were taken from a female BALB/c mouse given C57BL/6 T cells with graft-versus-host disease after an allogeneic hematopoietic cell transplant.

This clone is large. The gene names here belong to mouse. The read halts 1 residue ahead of the CDR3 end, with the missing end drawn from the germline J gene. This chain links TRBV3 with TRBJ1-2, with TRBD1 matching 7 bases. The CDR3 has 14 residues. Losses at the gene ends were 7 bases for V and 0 bases for J; bases not matched to a gene: 5. CDR1 is SNHLY, CDR2 FYNGKV, per germline (reference sequence). Incomplete CDR3 DNA: TGTGCCAGCACCCCGGGACAGACAAACTCCGACTACACC. This sequence encodes CASTPGQTNSDYT. The entire CDR3 protein reads CASTPGQTNSDYTF.

About this clone itself: Gene and germline names: mouse. The sequenced fragment ends 1 residue before the CDR3 boundary, so the rest is inferred from the germline J gene. The genes are TRBV26 and TRBJ2-3; a possible D gene is TRBD1 (5 bases). The ends were cut back, 0 bases at V and 1 base at J, with 5 bases in the middle. Germline V gene sequence: CDR1 KGHPV, CDR2 FQNQEV (reference sequence). This CDR3 has 14 residues. The CDR3 bases that were read are TGTGCCAGCAGTCTGTCACAGGGTGCAGAAACGCTGTAT. As protein: CASSLSQGAETLY. From start to end, the CDR3 is CASSLSQGAETLYF. Filled out from reference TRBV26 and TRBJ2-3, the complete variable domain reads NSKVIQTPRYLVKGQGQKAKMRCIPEKGHPVVFWYQQNKNNEFKFLINFQNQEVLQQIDMTEKRFSAECPSNSPCSLEIQSSEAGDSALYLCASSLSQGAETLYFGSGTRLTVL.

With respect to this clone: Each gene name is a mouse one. The CDR3 is cut off 1 residue early in the read; its end comes from the germline J gene. This chain uses TRBV26 with TRBJ1-1, with D maybe TRBD1 (6 bases). CDR1 and CDR2 (germline): KGHPV, FQNQEV (reference sequence). The CDR3 runs 14 residues. The V end was cut by 0 bases, the J end by 1 base, with 6 bases between. The sequenced CDR3 bases are TGTGCCAGCAGTCTGTCCAGGGGGAACACAGAAGTCTTC. This gives the protein CASSLSRGNTEVF. The entire CDR3 protein reads CASSLSRGNTEVFF.

With respect to this clone: The germline and genes are mouse ones. Partial CDR3 DNA: TGTGCCAGCAGCTTGGCCAGGAGGGAACAGTAC. Translation: CASSLARREQY. The complete CDR3 reads CASSLARREQYF. The chain recombines TRBV3 with TRBJ2-7, with unresolved D. The sequence runs out 1 residue before the end of the CDR3; the remainder is reconstructed from the germline J gene. This CDR3 spans 12 amino acids. V was pared by 3 bases and J by 7 bases, with 10 bases between. Germline CDR1 reads SNHLY; CDR2 reads FYNGKV (reference sequence).

This clone was recorded a few times. Gene labels here are mouse ones. The read finishes 1 residue shy of the CDR3 end, and the germline J gene is used to complete it. This chain uses TRBV15 with TRBJ1-6; D gene ambiguous. TRBJ1-6 is annotated as an ORF whose role is uncertain. CDR3 length: 13 residues. Germline CDR1 and CDR2: SGHND and FRSKSL. Trimming left V 3 bases short and J 5 bases short, with 5 bases between. The part of the CDR3 DNA that was read is TGTGCCAGCAGTTTTCCAGATAATTCGCCCCTCTAC. Translated: CASSFPDNSPLY. The complete CDR3 protein is CASSFPDNSPLYF.

A note on this clone: Mouse gene names apply. The observed sequence ends 1 residue before the CDR3 terminus, with the missing tail filled in from the germline J gene. This chain links TRBV20 with TRBJ2-5, with 9 bases matching TRBD1. The trim removed 5 bases at V and 4 bases at J, leaving 4 bases unmatched. CDR3 length: 13 residues. Germline CDR1 and CDR2: GFQATS and STVNSAI. Here the CDR3 reads CGALTGGEDTQYF. CDR3 bases read: TGTGGTGCTCTTACAGGGGGCGAAGACACCCAGTAC.

This clone was detected only a few times. These gene names are mouse names. The read ends 1 residue before the CDR3 terminus; that terminus is restored from the germline J gene. The gene calls are TRBV4 and TRBJ2-7; tentative D call: TRBD2 (6 bases). With 5 bases removed from V and 3 bases from J, the gap between germline ends came to 11 bases. This CDR3 is built from 13 residues. CDR1 LGHDT and CDR2 YNNKQL come from the germline V gene (reference sequence). The CDR3 DNA, read in part, is TGTGCCAGCAGCCTCAGTGGGGGCTATGAACAGTAC. Amino acids: CASSLSGGYEQY. In full, the CDR3 is CASSLSGGYEQYF.

This clone was observed once. The gene names given are mouse names. The read terminates 1 residue ahead of where the CDR3 ends, so the germline J gene completes it. The J gene is TRBJ1-4, the V gene TRBV3; 9 bases match TRBD1. V shed 5 bases and J 3 bases; nucleotides not matched to a gene: 4. This CDR3 has 15 residues. Per germline, CDR1 SNHLY and CDR2 FYNGKV (reference sequence). The CDR3 reads CASSPGQGANERLFF. The CDR3 DNA, read in part, is TGTGCCAGCAGCCCGGGACAGGGCGCCAACGAAAGATTATTT.

This clone occurred a few times. Any gene name here is a mouse gene name. The read halts 1 residue ahead of the CDR3 end, with the missing end drawn from the germline J gene. The rearrangement links TRBV5 to TRBJ2-5; 7 bases line up with TRBD1. The CDR3 has 15 residues. CDR1 is LGHNA, CDR2 YNLKQL, per germline (reference sequence). V shed 0 bases and J 0 bases; nucleotides not matched to a gene: 0. The part of the CDR3 DNA that was read is TGTGCCAGCAGCCAAGACAGGGGGAACCAAGACACCCAGTAC. The encoded protein is CASSQDRGNQDTQY. The whole CDR3 sequence reads CASSQDRGNQDTQYF.

In regard to this clone: Mouse germline and gene names are used. The read falls 1 residue short of the CDR3 end, and the missing part is taken from the germline J gene. V gene TRBV15 combines with J gene TRBJ1-3; the D is unclear. Germline CDR1 reads SGHND; CDR2 reads FRSKSL. CDR3 length: 14 amino acids. Deletions cut 2 bases from V and 1 base from J, with 6 bases between. Partial CDR3 DNA: TGTGCCAGCAGTTTATGGCAGTCTGGAAATACGCTCTAT. Protein product: CASSLWQSGNTLY. The complete CDR3 reads CASSLWQSGNTLYF.

A few counts support this clone. Any gene name here is a mouse gene name. The DNA ends 1 residue before the CDR3 does, and the rest of the CDR3 is filled in from the germline J gene. J is TRBJ2-3 and V is TRBV1, with 10 bases lining up with TRBD2. Germline CDR1 and CDR2: NSQYPW and LRSPGD (reference sequence). This CDR3 contains 15 residues. V lost 1 base, J lost 6 bases, and 4 bases stayed unmatched. The sequenced part of the CDR3 DNA is TGCACCTGCAGTGCAGGCTGGGGGGGCGCTGAAACGCTGTAT. Protein product: CTCSAGWGGAETLY. The CDR3 in its entirety is CTCSAGWGGAETLYF.

This clone has just a few counts. Gene names and germline refer to mouse. Sequencing ends 1 residue short of the CDR3 end; the germline J gene provides the rest. V is TRBV26 and J is TRBJ1-3; 7 nucleotides match TRBD1. This CDR3 comprises 14 residues. J gave up 2 bases and V 6 bases, and 4 bases lay outside the gene matches. Germline lookup yields CDR1 KGHPV and CDR2 FQNQEV (reference sequence). The CDR3 bases that were read are TGTGCCAGCAGCCCGACAGGGACTGGAAATACGCTCTAT. Residues: CASSPTGTGNTLY. The full CDR3 sequence reads CASSPTGTGNTLYF. Combining the CDR3 with reference TRBV26 and TRBJ1-3 gives the whole variable domain NSKVIQTPRYLVKGQGQKAKMRCIPEKGHPVVFWYQQNKNNEFKFLINFQNQEVLQQIDMTEKRFSAECPSNSPCSLEIQSSEAGDSALYLCASSPTGTGNTLYFGEGSRLIVV.

Concerning this clone itself: Gene names are mouse gene names. The missing CDR3 end, 1 residue past where the read stops, is filled in from the germline J gene. The genes are TRBV14 and TRBJ2-4; D ambiguous. Trimming left V 2 bases short and J 4 bases short, with 5 bases between. Looked up from germline, CDR1 is SGHDT and CDR2 is FRDEAV. The CDR3 is made up of 12 amino acids. CDR3 bases read: TGTGCCAGCAGTTTGCCAAAAAACACCTTGTAC. This encodes CASSLPKNTLY. The entire CDR3 protein reads CASSLPKNTLYF. Filled out from reference TRBV14 and TRBJ2-4, the complete variable domain reads EAGVTQSPRYAVLQEGQAVSFWCDPISGHDTLYWYQQPRDQGPQLLVYFRDEAVIDNSQLPSDRFSAVRPKGTNSTLKIQSAKQGDTATYLCASSLPKNTLYFGAGTRLSVL.

This clone has just a few counts. Gene names and germline match the mouse. The read ends 1 residue shy of where the CDR3 ends; the end is completed using the germline J gene. The chain is built from TRBV26 and TRBJ2-7; D is possibly TRBD1 (6 bases). V was clipped by 2 bases and J by 2 bases, with 10 bases between them. Germline values: CDR1 KGHPV, CDR2 FQNQEV (reference sequence). The CDR3 consists of 14 residues. CDR3 DNA, as far as it was read: TGTGCCAGCAGTCTGAGGGGGATCGCCTATGAACAGTAC. It codes for CASSLRGIAYEQY. The whole CDR3 protein is CASSLRGIAYEQYF.

With respect to this clone: The gene names here belong to mouse. CDR3 amino acids: CASSLGGRTEVFF. CDR3 DNA (partial): TGTGCCAGCAGTCTGGGGGGGCGCACAGAAGTCTTC. The chain couples TRBV26 to TRBJ1-1, with TRBD1 as a possible D gene (6 bases). The CDR3 end lies 1 residue beyond the end of the read and is filled in from the germline J gene. Germline loops: CDR1 KGHPV, CDR2 FQNQEV (reference sequence). V was cut by 2 bases and J by 4 bases, with 8 bases left in between. This CDR3 contains 13 residues.

In regard to this clone: Any gene name here is a mouse gene name. The CDR3 goes on 1 residue after the read ends, and that part is filled in from the germline J gene. The V call is TRBV3, the J call TRBJ1-2; a possible D gene is TRBD1 (6 bases). Germline CDR1 is SNHLY and CDR2 is FYNGKV (reference sequence). Trimming left V 3 bases short and J 2 bases short, with 7 bases between. The CDR3 is 13 amino acids. CDR3 DNA, as far as it was read: TGTGCCAGCAGCTTCCAGGGGAACTCCGACTACACC. Its protein product is CASSFQGNSDYT. The entire CDR3 reads CASSFQGNSDYTF.

A note on this clone: The listed genes are named as in mouse. The read falls 1 residue short of the CDR3 end, and the missing part is taken from the germline J gene. The chain carries TRBV26 and TRBJ1-3; D call uncertain. V was pared by 2 bases and J by 0 bases, with 5 bases between. Germline CDR1 and CDR2: KGHPV and FQNQEV (reference sequence). The CDR3 has 14 residues. CDR3 bases read: TGTGCCAGCAGTCTGGTGGGTTCTGGAAATACGCTCTAT. Its protein product is CASSLVGSGNTLY. The complete CDR3 reads CASSLVGSGNTLYF.

Sample share makes this clone medium-sized (0.01 to 0.1%). Mouse gene names and germline throughout. The read finishes 1 residue shy of the CDR3 end, and the germline J gene is used to complete it. The genes are TRBV19 and TRBJ2-7, with TRBD2 matching over 11 bases. The CDR3 spans 14 residues. Germline trimming cut 2 bases from V and 4 bases from J; bases unmatched to any gene: 2. The germline V gene has CDR1 FNHDT and CDR2 SITEND (reference sequence). The part of the CDR3 DNA that was read is TGTGCCAGCAGTATGGGGACTGGGGGTTATGAACAGTAC. It translates to CASSMGTGGYEQY. The entire CDR3 sequence reads CASSMGTGGYEQYF.

This clone counts as medium-sized. Mouse gene names and germline throughout. Read data end 1 residue before the CDR3 end; the end is taken from the germline J gene. V gene TRBV15 combines with J gene TRBJ1-1, with D unresolved. CDR3 length: 13 residues. Germline assignment: CDR1 SGHND and CDR2 FRSKSL. Trimming left V 2 bases short and J 1 base short, with 5 bases between. The part of the CDR3 DNA that was read is TGTGCCAGCAGTTTAAACAAAAACACAGAAGTCTTC. This sequence encodes CASSLNKNTEVF. The entire CDR3 protein reads CASSLNKNTEVFF.

Of note for this clone: Mouse germline and gene names are used. The read terminates 1 residue ahead of where the CDR3 ends, so the germline J gene completes it. The rearrangement uses TRBV16 and TRBJ1-3, with a weak D call TRBD1 (6 bases). The V gene's germline CDR1 is SGHSA and CDR2 FRNQAP. The CDR3 has 15 amino acids. V was trimmed by 1 base and J by 4 bases, leaving 11 bases between them. CDR3: CASSLVGQGGNTLYF. The CDR3 bases that were read are TGTGCAAGCAGCTTAGTAGGGCAGGGGGGAAATACGCTCTAT.

This clone was recorded a few times. Here the gene names and germline are mouse. Coverage ceases 1 residue before the CDR3 finishes, and the germline J gene fills in the end. The genes are TRBV16 and TRBJ2-5, with 11 bases lining up with TRBD2. This CDR3 contains 15 residues. Germline CDR1 and CDR2: SGHSA and FRNQAP. The V and J ends lost 0 bases and 5 bases, in that order; junction bases with no gene match: 1. The DNA read from the CDR3 is TGTGCAAGCAGCTTAGAGGGGACTGGGGGAGACACCCAGTAC. Translation gives CASSLEGTGGDTQY. The entire CDR3 protein reads CASSLEGTGGDTQYF.

This clone was seen more than once but under ten times. The gene names given are mouse names. The read finishes 1 residue shy of the CDR3 end, and the germline J gene is used to complete it. The genes are TRBV12-2 and TRBJ2-7; D not certain. The CDR3 has 13 amino acids. Germline V gives CDR1 SGHLS, CDR2 HYDKME. Trimming pared 0 bases from V and 0 bases from J, leaving 5 bases between. CDR3 bases read: TGTGCCAGCTCTCTCGACAACTCCTATGAACAGTAC. Translating gives CASSLDNSYEQY. The entire CDR3 protein is CASSLDNSYEQYF.

Note on this clone: Gene names and germline refer to mouse. The read terminates 1 residue ahead of where the CDR3 ends, so the germline J gene completes it. This chain uses TRBV15 with TRBJ2-7; tentative D call: TRBD1 (5 bases). The CDR3 loop spans 13 amino acids. Germline assignment: CDR1 SGHND and CDR2 FRSKSL. V gave up 1 base and J gave up 3 bases, with 7 bases separating them. CDR3 protein: CASSLGTIYEQYF. The CDR3 bases that were read are TGTGCCAGCAGTTTAGGGACAATCTATGAACAGTAC. The full variable domain, in which reference TRBV15 and TRBJ2-7 provide the parts outside the CDR3, is DAGVTQTPRHEVAEKGQTIILKCEPVSGHNDLFWYRQTKIQGLELLSYFRSKSLMEDGGAFKDRFKAEMLNSSFSTLKIQPTEPKDSAVYLCASSLGTIYEQYFGPGTRLTVL.

This clone was counted only a few times. Gene labels here are mouse ones. Sequencing ends 1 residue short of the CDR3 end; the germline J gene provides the rest. The chain couples TRBV4 to TRBJ1-3; D unresolved. This CDR3 comprises 12 residues. CDR1 LGHDT and CDR2 YNNKQL come from the germline V gene (reference sequence). V lost 5 bases and J 0 bases, leaving 2 bases between the germline ends. CDR3 loop: CASSHSGNTLYF. Partial CDR3 DNA: TGTGCCAGCAGCCATTCTGGAAATACGCTCTAT.

There are a few counts of this clone. Each gene name is a mouse one. The missing CDR3 end, 1 residue past where the read stops, is filled in from the germline J gene. V gene TRBV26 combines with J gene TRBJ2-5, with 11 bases matching TRBD2. V trimming: 2 bases; J trimming: 6 bases; junction bases outside the gene matches: 4. Germline CDR1 KGHPV, CDR2 FQNQEV (reference sequence). The CDR3 runs 15 residues. The covered CDR3 bases are TGTGCCAGCAGTCTGAACTGGGGGGGCGCGGACACCCAGTAC. Its protein is CASSLNWGGADTQY. In full, the CDR3 reads CASSLNWGGADTQYF.

A note on this clone: Any gene name here is a mouse gene name. The sequenced CDR3 bases are TGCTCCAGCAGTCAATCTTCTGGGGGAGGGGGTCAAAACACCTTGTAC. It codes for CSSSQSSGGGGQNTLY. The entire CDR3 sequence reads CSSSQSSGGGGQNTLYF. The chain carries TRBV23 and TRBJ2-4; TRBD2 is the table's D call, not checked against the DNA. The read ends 1 residue early relative to the CDR3; the germline J gene fills the gap. The CDR3 sequence is 17 residues long. Germline CDR1 reads KGHTA; CDR2 reads FQNQQP. The whole variable domain, remainder taken from reference TRBV23 and TRBJ2-4, is DAAVTQKPRYLIKMKGQEAEMKCIPEKGHTAVFWYQQKQSKELKFLIYFQNQQPLDQIDMVKERFSAVCPSSSLCSLGIRTCEAEDSALYLCSSSQSSGGGGQNTLYFGAGTRLSVL.

Remarks on this clone: The gene symbols are mouse symbols. Read coverage stops 1 residue before the CDR3 terminus; the germline J gene supplies the remainder. The J gene is TRBJ2-7, the V gene TRBV4; TRBD2 matches 11 bases. Germline CDR1 is LGHDT and CDR2 is YNNKQL (reference sequence). The CDR3 loop spans 15 amino acids. V trimming: 4 bases; J trimming: 7 bases; junction bases outside the gene matches: 9. The part of the CDR3 DNA that was read is TGTGCCAGCAGCTTCCGGAACTGGGGGGGCGGGGAACAGTAC. It yields the protein CASSFRNWGGGEQY. The full CDR3 protein reads CASSFRNWGGGEQYF.

With respect to this clone: The germline and genes are mouse ones. The CDR3 end lies 1 residue beyond the end of the read and is filled in from the germline J gene. The V gene is TRBV12-1, the J gene TRBJ2-1; perhaps TRBD1 as D (5 bases). The CDR3 extends over 15 amino acids. Trimming took 0 bases from V and 0 from J, leaving 8 bases between them. Germline V gene data show CDR1 as SGHSN and CDR2 as HYEKVE. CDR3 sequence reads: CASSLEGSNYAEQFF. CDR3 bases read: TGTGCCAGCTCTCTCGAGGGGTCTAACTATGCTGAGCAGTTC.

This clone occurred once. These gene names are mouse names. Coverage ceases 1 residue before the CDR3 finishes, and the germline J gene fills in the end. V is TRBV15 and J is TRBJ2-4, with TRBD1 identical over 8 bases. Germline lookup yields CDR1 SGHND and CDR2 FRSKSL. The V segment lost 6 bases and the J segment 4 bases; nucleotides outside the gene matches: 3. This CDR3 is 13 amino acids long. This chain's CDR3 is CASSRDRKNTLYF. The CDR3 bases that were read are TGTGCCAGCAGCCGGGACAGGAAAAACACCTTGTAC.

Concerning this clone itself: Mouse germline and gene names are used. The read ends 1 residue shy of where the CDR3 ends; the end is completed using the germline J gene. The V call is TRBV12-2, the J call TRBJ2-5; perhaps TRBD1 as D (6 bases). Per the germline V gene, CDR1 is SGHLS and CDR2 is HYDKME. The V end was cut by 6 bases, the J end by 1 base, with 13 bases between. The CDR3 runs to 14 residues. The CDR3 loop reads CASPPTGDQDTQYF. The sequenced CDR3 bases are TGTGCCAGCCCTCCGACAGGAGACCAAGACACCCAGTAC.